These T cell receptor beta chains were read from a single sample in a study of CD8 T cells in ankylosing spondylitis. TCRdb reprocessed the 5' RACE reads via MiXCR and lists one record per CDR3 protein. The sample shows under 300,000 distinct CDR3 sequences, under 12% of them seen only once. The sample comprised blood, either unsorted or a sorted T cell fraction (not recorded which). The source is a male donor with ankylosing spondylitis or in good health (not recorded which). The CDR3 runs from the conserved cysteine through the conserved F or W. D genes are given only for firm matches.

v_call d_call cdr3_aa
TRBV6-1 TRBD1 CASSRDRGVYEQYF
TRBV5-1 TRBD1 CASSATGGVYNEQFF
TRBV27 TRBD1 CASSSSSGGYEQYF
TRBV12-3/TRBV12-4 - CASSLGLAVVDTEAFF
TRBV6-4 - CASRAMRGSAYEQYF
TRBV7-9 TRBD1 CASSPTGKRQPQHF
TRBV4-2 TRBD2 CASSQDLAGLTDTQYF
TRBV27 - CASSRGANVLTF
TRBV5-1 - CASSLGSRGNTEAFF
TRBV5-1 - CASSQTGFSYNEQFF
TRBV11-3 TRBD1 CASSFPMTGKVWRQTEAFF
TRBV5-1 - CASRFGTTQETQYF
TRBV6-1 - CASSGTGKGVNAGELFF
TRBV6-2/TRBV6-3 - CASRNPGQYTDTQYF
TRBV6-5 - CASRAGFYGYTF
TRBV27 - CASSRGHSPLHF
TRBV6-2/TRBV6-3 - CASSYLDRTLGYEQYF
TRBV7-9 - CASSSYEQFF
TRBV28 - CASSFYFGETTDTQYF
TRBV7-6 - CASSLAPGRSTDTQYF
TRBV7-9 TRBD1 CASSYTAGTGEVTF
TRBV7-9 - CASSLGLSNEQYF
TRBV20-1 - CSARGVTGELFF
TRBV3-1 - CASSQAFGRLTYEQYF
TRBV20-1 TRBD1 CSARRGQMNTEAFF
TRBV12-3/TRBV12-4 TRBD1 CASSGGQGASEAFF
TRBV30 - CAWKDPRVGNTEAFF
TRBV5-6 - CASSPLQGDTEAFF
TRBV5-1 - CASRPDGLRADTQYF
TRBV6-1 - CASSPWDSSYNEQFF
TRBV5-1 TRBD2 CASSLPGTSGGFTGELFF
TRBV7-2 - CASSLVLAETQYF
TRBV5-1 TRBD2 CASSLRVAGTSYNEQFF
TRBV20-1 - CSVANIQGRGQFF
TRBV27 - CASRPGRADYEQYF
TRBV20-1 - CSARESYPNYGYTF
TRBV7-8 - CASSLEEREFYEQFF
TRBV20-1 TRBD2 CSARLAYNEQFF
TRBV5-1 TRBD1 CASQTGNSPDTQYF
TRBV11-3 TRBD1 CASNRGYTDTQYF
TRBV13 - CASSRHGVREQFF
TRBV6-1 - CASSAPGHLHQPQHF
TRBV6-6 - CASSIGETQYF
TRBV4-1 - CASSQRGAAGIYEQYF